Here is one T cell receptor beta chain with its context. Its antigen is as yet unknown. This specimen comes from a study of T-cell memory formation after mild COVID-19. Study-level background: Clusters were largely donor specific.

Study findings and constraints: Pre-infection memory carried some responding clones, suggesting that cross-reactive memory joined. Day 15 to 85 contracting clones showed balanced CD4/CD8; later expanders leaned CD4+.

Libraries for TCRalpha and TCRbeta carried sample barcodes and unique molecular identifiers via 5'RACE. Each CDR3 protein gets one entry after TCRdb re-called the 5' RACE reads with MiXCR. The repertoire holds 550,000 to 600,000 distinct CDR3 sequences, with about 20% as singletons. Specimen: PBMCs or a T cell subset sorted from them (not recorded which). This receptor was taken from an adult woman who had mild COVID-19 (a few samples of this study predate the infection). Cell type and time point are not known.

CDR3 nucleotides: TGTGCCAGCAGCTGGGGTACAGGGGGGTATGGCTACACCTTC. Translated, it gives CASSWGTGGYGYTF. The chain employs TRBV5-5 and TRBJ1-2; TRBD1 matches at 8 bases. The V segment lost 3 bases and the J segment 5 bases; nucleotides outside the gene matches: 6. There are 14 residues in the CDR3. CDR1 and CDR2 (germline): SGHKS, YYEKEE (reference sequence).